This T cell receptor (beta chain) was recovered during a study of CD8 T cells in Susac syndrome. This clonotype has just one count. CD8+ and CD4+ blood T cells underwent TCR beta sequencing. Through negative isolation, CD4+ and CD8+ T cells were obtained, while TEMRA cells were enriched using FACS. RNA in amounts of roughly 0.5 to 1 ug was reverse transcribed with random hexamers. A multiplex approach, immunoSEQ multiplex PCR, amplified TCR beta CDR3 across 54 Vbeta and 13 Jbeta. Each CDR3 protein gets one entry after TCRdb re-called the immunoSEQ multiplex PCR reads with MiXCR. This repertoire shows around 150,000 distinct CDR3 sequences, over 85% found once; its top ten account for just over 0.13%. The germline V gene encodes CDR1 SGDLS and CDR2 YYNGEE. The trim removed 3 bases at V and 2 bases at J, leaving 6 bases unmatched. This CDR3 contains 15 residues.

The V gene is TRBV9, the J gene TRBJ2-3; 7 bases are shared with TRBD1. The sequence came from a human donor in good health. Input material: CD4+ T cells from PBMCs. The CDR3 reads CASSARQGVTDTQYF. In DNA, the CDR3 is TGTGCCAGCAGCGCGAGACAGGGAGTCACAGATACGCAGTATTTT.